This entry lists 7 T cell receptor beta chains sequenced from one sample in a study of tumor and adjacent non-tumor tissue in lung cancer. Three rounds of nested PCR, following a modified ARM-PCR protocol, produced the TCRbeta library. MiXCR was run by TCRdb on the multiplex PCR reads, yielding one entry per CDR3 protein. Of around 99,000 distinct CDR3 sequences listed, about 65% are singletons. The template was RNA from unsorted bulk tissue. Distant lung tissue was collected more than 3 cm away from the tumor edge. What was sequenced was distant non-tumor lung tissue. The receptors derive from a man in his sixties with non-small cell lung cancer.

Only one count was recorded for this clonotype. The CDR3 does not close with the conserved phenylalanine or tryptophan, likely indicating a read error. V and J are TRBV6-5 and TRBJ2-7; 9 bases are shared with TRBD1. Germline-derived CDR1 and CDR2 are MNHEY and SVGAGI. Trimming removed 9 bases from V and 4 bases from J; junction bases left unmatched: 16. The CDR3 sequence is 16 residues long. As DNA, the CDR3 is TGTGCCAGTAGATCCACTAAACAGGGGGCGGTATACGAGCAGTACCTC. Its translation: CASRSTKQGAVYEQYL.

As concerns this clonotype: Its ends do not fully match the called genes, so a read error is possible. The chain couples TRBV6-2 or TRBV6-3 to TRBJ2-1; TRBD2 matches at 14 bases. The CDR3 runs to 20 residues. The germline CDR1 and CDR2 sequences are MNHEY and SVGEGT. CDR3 loop: CTSSYTPLTSGRAKVDGQFF. CDR3 sequence (DNA): TGTACCAGCAGTTACACGCCCTTGACTAGCGGGAGGGCCAAGGTGGATGGGCAGTTCTTC.

A single count supports this clonotype. The chain recombines TRBV5-1 with TRBJ1-1; perhaps TRBD1 as D (5 bases). This CDR3 has 12 residues. The germline gives CDR1 SGHRS, CDR2 YFSETQ. Trimming removed 7 bases from V and 6 bases from J, with 13 bases in between. CDR3 nucleotide sequence: TGCGCCAGCGCCCAGGGTAGCTCTGAAGCTTTCTTT. It codes for CASAQGSSEAFF.

As to this clonotype: Without the conserved terminal phenylalanine or tryptophan, this CDR3 likely stems from a read error. The DNA is left out, because the CDR3 cannot be placed on it with certainty; the CDR3 is given as TCRdb lists it. This chain connects TRBV11-3 to TRBJ2-1; the table's TRBD2 call for D was not verified on the DNA. From germline, CDR1 is SGHNT and CDR2 YENEEA. A total of 14 residues make up the CDR3, ends included. The CDR3 loop reads CASSWEGLANGKFL.

Points on this clonotype: This sequence may be a read error, since a much larger clone differs from it by one base. This chain joins TRBV6-6 and TRBJ1-2, with 7 bases fitting TRBD1. The CDR3 has 12 residues. Per the germline V gene, CDR1 is MNHNY and CDR2 is SVGAGI (reference sequence). Unmatched junction bases numbered 7, after V lost 8 bases and J lost 7 bases. CDR3 protein: CASGQDPRGYTF. The CDR3 DNA is TGTGCCAGCGGACAGGATCCGCGTGGCTACACCTTC.

About this clonotype itself: At one end the junction does not follow the germline gene, possibly because of a read error. V usage is TRBV10-1 and J usage is TRBJ1-3; D is possibly TRBD1 (5 bases). The CDR3 consists of 14 residues. Looked up from germline, CDR1 is WNHNN and CDR2 is SYGVQD (reference sequence). The CDR3 DNA reads TGCGCCAGCAGCGTTGACAGACCTGGAAACACCGTATATTTT. Translation: CASSVDRPGNTVYF.

A note on this clonotype: At one end, the junction sequence differs from germline, possibly due to a read error. The J gene is TRBJ2-3, the V gene TRBV10-1; D uncertain. CDR1 WNHNN and CDR2 SYGVQD come from the germline V gene (reference sequence). This CDR3 is built from 15 residues. The CDR3 is CASCENPRATDMQYF. The CDR3 region has the DNA TGCGCCAGCTGTGAGAACCCAAGGGCCACAGATATGCAGTATTTT.